This TCR beta chain was observed in a study of T cells in Graves' hyperthyroidism and ophthalmopathy. The V and J ends lost 2 bases and 6 bases respectively, with 13 bases between them. The germline gives CDR1 MNHEY, CDR2 SVGAGI. CDR3 length: 15 amino acids. RNA transcripts provided the source from which TCR beta CDR3 regions were amplified. TCR CDR3 underwent first-round RT-PCR with the HTBI primer set. Each CDR3 protein is one row after TCRdb ran MiXCR on the multiplex PCR reads. This sample has hundreds of thousands of distinct CDR3 sequences; less than 15% occur once, and the top ten carry 10%. The study enrolled patients aged 18 to 65 with newly diagnosed hyperthyroidism of under 2 months' duration.

The source material was blood. This sequence originates from a woman younger than 30 with Graves' hyperthyroidism. The genes are TRBV6-5 and TRBJ2-2, with D perhaps given as TRBD1 or TRBD2 (5 bases each). CDR3 sequence: CASSYARLGAGELFF. CDR3 nucleotides: TGTGCCAGCAGTTACGCTAGGCTGGGGGCCGGGGAGCTGTTTTTT.